The 26 T cell receptor beta chains in this list originate from one sample, sequenced in a study of OX40 agonist ivuxolimab in advanced cancers. Method: immunoSEQ multiplex PCR; TCRdb's copy keeps in-frame clones and lacks some. The sample holds 39,000 or so clones, 89% seen once. Sequenced material: CD4+ or CD8+ T cells sorted from blood, taken in a trial of the OX40 agonist ivuxolimab. The origin of the receptors is an adult with an advanced solid tumor such as melanoma, head and neck, liver or kidney cancer.

J is TRBJ1-2 and V is TRBV6-1, with D perhaps TRBD1 (5 bases). CDR3 length equals 14 residues. The V end lost 3 bases, the J end lost 8 bases, and 16 bases lay between the germline ends. CDR1 is MNHNS, CDR2 SASEGT, per germline. As DNA, the CDR3 is TGTGCCAGCAGTGAGGGCCCGGGCAGGGTGGGCTACACCTTC. This encodes CASSEGPGRVGYTF.

V gene TRBV7-8 combines with J gene TRBJ1-2; D is unresolved. The CDR3 covers 15 residues. Trimming pared 1 base from V and 1 base from J, leaving 10 bases between. Germline V gene lookup returns CDR1 SGHVS and CDR2 FQNEAQ. CDR3 amino acids: CASSLERSLNYGYTF. DNA of the CDR3: TGTGCCAGCAGCTTAGAGAGGAGTCTTAACTATGGCTACACCTTC.

The chain combines TRBV11-3 with TRBJ1-6; D unclear. The germline V and J ends were trimmed by 5 bases and 7 bases, with 9 bases remaining between them. Germline V lookup: CDR1 SGHNT, CDR2 YENEEA. The CDR3 loop spans 13 amino acids. CDR3: CASSPGENSPLHF. The CDR3 nucleotides are TGTGCCAGCAGCCCCGGGGAGAATTCACCCCTCCACTTT.

The genes are TRBV5-4 and TRBJ1-2, with 8 nucleotides matching TRBD1. There are 15 residues in the CDR3. Germline-derived CDR1 and CDR2 are SGHNT and YYREEE (reference sequence). J lost 3 bases, V lost 4 bases, and 8 bases had no gene match. CDR3 coding DNA: TGTGCCAGCAGCAGAGGAGGACAGGGCCACTATGGCTACACCTTC. This translates into CASSRGGQGHYGYTF.

The chain uses TRBV29-1 and TRBJ2-3; no clear D. Looked up from germline, CDR1 is SQVTM and CDR2 is ANQGSEA. Trimming took 4 bases from V and 7 from J, leaving 9 bases between them. The CDR3 contains 11 residues. The CDR3 DNA reads TGCAGCGTTGTGGGCACGAATACGCAGTATTTT. It specifies CSVVGTNTQYF.

The chain links TRBV6-1 to TRBJ1-2, with 9 bases that match TRBD1. The length of the CDR3 is 18 residues. V lost 1 base to trimming and J lost 0 bases; unmatched junction nucleotides: 9. Germline V gene sequence: CDR1 MNHNS, CDR2 SASEGT. Written as DNA, the CDR3 is TGTGCCAGCAGTGAAGTTAATGGACAGGGGCCTCCTAACTATGGCTACACCTTC. This gives the protein CASSEVNGQGPPNYGYTF.

This chain joins TRBV4-3 and TRBJ2-5; D remains ambiguous. CDR3 length: 14 residues. Germline-derived CDR1 and CDR2 are LGHNA and YSLEER. V was trimmed by 1 base and J by 3 bases, leaving 9 bases between them. The CDR3 nucleotides read TGCGCCAGCAGCCAAGTGGCTGGAGAAGAGACCCAGTACTTC. Translating gives CASSQVAGEETQYF.

The rearrangement uses TRBV19 and TRBJ1-6, with TRBD1 as a possible D gene (5 bases). From germline, CDR1 is LNHDA and CDR2 SQIVND (reference sequence). V gave up 6 bases and J gave up 6 bases, with 12 bases separating them. The CDR3 has 14 amino acids. CDR3 DNA: TGTGCCAGTAGCATGGGACTTATTAATTCACCCCTCCACTTT. Its translation is CASSMGLINSPLHF.

This clone was recorded only once. The chain uses TRBV28 and TRBJ2-7; weak D call: TRBD1 (6 bases). Germline V gene sequence: CDR1 MDHEN, CDR2 SYDVKM. This CDR3 has 13 residues. Deletions cut 6 bases from V and 3 bases from J, with 12 bases between. This CDR3 is CASSRGQSYEQYF. The CDR3, as DNA: TGTGCCAGCAGCCGCGGACAGAGCTACGAGCAGTACTTC.

The gene calls are TRBV5-1 and TRBJ1-4; D call uncertain. Germline values: CDR1 SGHRS, CDR2 YFSETQ. V lost 0 bases and J 5 bases, leaving 8 bases between the germline ends. This CDR3 is 14 amino acids long. The CDR3 region is CASSLDSANEKLFF. The CDR3 DNA reads TGCGCCAGCAGCTTGGACAGTGCGAATGAAAAACTGTTTTTT.

The chain combines TRBV7-6 with TRBJ2-5; D uncertain. The CDR3 spans 11 residues. The V and J ends lost 4 bases and 1 base respectively, with 1 base between them. Germline CDR1 and CDR2: SGHVS and FNYEAQ. Here the CDR3 DNA reads TGTGCCAGCAGCTCCCAAGAGACCCAGTACTTC. Translated: CASSSQETQYF.

J is TRBJ1-4 and V is TRBV5-1; D is undetermined. Trimming took off 5 bases at V and 4 bases at J, with 9 bases between the two ends. Germline V gene sequence: CDR1 SGHRS, CDR2 YFSETQ. The CDR3 spans 13 residues. CDR3 amino acids: CASRIQDNEKLFF. The CDR3 DNA is TGCGCCAGCAGAATTCAAGATAATGAAAAACTGTTTTTT.

The chain is built from TRBV6-1 and TRBJ1-5; 7 bases align to TRBD1. The germline V gene encodes CDR1 MNHNS and CDR2 SASEGT. This CDR3 spans 18 amino acids. Trimming at V came to 1 base and at J to 7 bases, leaving 16 bases not matched to a gene. The CDR3 DNA is TGTGCCAGCAGTGAAGATCCCCCCTTGACAGGGATAAGGCAGCCCCAGCATTTT. Its protein product is CASSEDPPLTGIRQPQHF.

The genes are TRBV5-5 and TRBJ1-6; 8 bases line up with TRBD1. CDR3 length: 13 residues. Germline CDR1 SGHKS, CDR2 YYEKEE (reference sequence). Germline trimming cut 6 bases from V and 10 bases from J; bases unmatched to any gene: 6. Here the CDR3 reads CASTDRGESPLHF. The CDR3, as DNA: TGTGCCAGCACCGACAGGGGAGAATCACCCCTCCACTTT.

This chain uses TRBV29-1 with TRBJ1-1; no reliable D call. From germline, CDR1 is SQVTM and CDR2 ANQGSEA. The CDR3 extends over 12 amino acids. V was cut by 4 bases and J by 5 bases, with 11 bases left in between. CDR3: CSVARAHTEAFF. CDR3 nucleotides: TGCAGCGTTGCACGGGCCCATACTGAAGCTTTCTTT.

To note about this clone: The sample carries other DNA sequences with the same CDR3. CDR3 loop: CASSPRGSGNTIYF. The DNA of the CDR3 is TGTGCCAGCAGCCCCCGGGGATCTGGAAACACCATATATTTT. The gene calls are TRBV9 and TRBJ1-3; unclear D gene. This CDR3 comprises 14 residues. V shed 4 bases and J shed 1 base, with 9 bases lying between them. From germline, CDR1 is SGDLS and CDR2 YYNGEE. Complete variable domain (other parts from reference TRBV9 and TRBJ1-3): DSGVTQTPKHLITATGQRVTLRCSPRSGDLSVYWYQQSLDQGLQFLIQYYNGEERAKGNILERFSAQQFPDLHSELNLSSLELGDSALYFCASSPRGSGNTIYFGEGSWLTVV.

The V and J genes are TRBV15 and TRBJ1-3; the D is unclear. Germline V gene lookup returns CDR1 LNHNV and CDR2 YYDKDF (reference sequence). The CDR3 runs 13 residues. Trimming pared 0 bases from V and 6 bases from J, leaving 6 bases between. The CDR3 spells CATSRDGENTIYF. CDR3 sequence (DNA): TGTGCCACCAGCAGAGATGGGGAAAACACCATATATTTT.

The V and J genes are TRBV10-3 and TRBJ1-6; 9 bases fit TRBD1. The trim removed 3 bases at V and 6 bases at J, leaving 12 bases unmatched. This CDR3 spans 18 amino acids. The germline gives CDR1 ENHRY, CDR2 SYGVKD. CDR3 bases: TGTGCCATCAGTGAACTAGGACAGGGGCAGGGGATTAATTCACCCCTCCACTTT. This sequence encodes CAISELGQGQGINSPLHF.

The rearrangement uses TRBV7-3 and TRBJ1-5, with D maybe TRBD1 (6 bases). This CDR3 comprises 14 residues. Germline-derived CDR1 and CDR2 are SGHTA and FQGTGA. V was pared by 5 bases and J by 7 bases, with 15 bases between. DNA of the CDR3: TGTGCCAGCAGCCATGGGGGCCAGGAACAGCCCCAGCATTTT. This encodes CASSHGGQEQPQHF.

The chain is built from TRBV19 and TRBJ1-2; 8 bases line up with TRBD1. The length of the CDR3 is 13 residues. V shed 5 bases, J shed 5 bases, and the junction held 4 bases outside the gene matches. The germline CDR1 and CDR2 sequences are LNHDA and SQIVND (reference sequence). The CDR3 region is CASSVQGAYGYTF. The CDR3 coding sequence is TGTGCCAGTAGTGTCCAGGGGGCATATGGCTACACCTTC.

The genes are TRBV11-3 and TRBJ2-7; TRBD2 matches 12 bases. Germline V gives CDR1 SGHNT, CDR2 YENEEA. The CDR3 has 16 residues. The V and J ends lost 6 bases and 3 bases, in that order; junction bases with no gene match: 9. The CDR3 reads CASSLGLAGTHYEQYF. The CDR3 DNA is TGTGCCAGCAGTCTCGGACTAGCGGGGACCCACTACGAGCAGTACTTC.

The chain joins TRBV6-5 to TRBJ1-5; D is uncertain. The V gene lost 0 bases and the J gene lost 6 bases, with 9 bases spanning the gap. The CDR3 covers 14 residues. Germline values: CDR1 MNHEY, CDR2 SVGAGI. Written as DNA, the CDR3 is TGTGCCAGCAGTTACTCCCCCAATGGTCAGCCCCAGCATTTT. As protein: CASSYSPNGQPQHF.

The chain employs TRBV18 and TRBJ1-2, with 7 positions matching TRBD1. This CDR3 spans 15 amino acids. V lost 1 base and J lost 5; bases outside the gene matches: 7. CDR1 and CDR2 from the germline V gene are KGHSH and LQKENI. The CDR3 here is CASSPRDSRSYGYTF. CDR3 DNA sequence: TGTGCCAGCTCACCACGGGACAGTCGATCGTATGGCTACACCTTC.

This clone has a single count. The genes are TRBV7-3 and TRBJ2-1, with 9 bases that match TRBD2. The V and J ends lost 8 bases and 0 bases, in that order; junction bases with no gene match: 8. The CDR3 contains 16 residues. Germline CDR1 SGHTA, CDR2 FQGTGA. The CDR3 DNA is TGTGCCAGCTCCCTAGCGGGGCCTAGCTCCTACAATGAGCAGTTCTTC. This gives the protein CASSLAGPSSYNEQFF.

This clone was observed once. The gene calls are TRBV2 and TRBJ2-5; D may be TRBD2 (6 bases). V was shortened by 4 bases and J by 4 bases, with 13 bases between the two germline ends. CDR1 and CDR2 (germline): SNHLY, FYNNEI. The CDR3 totals 14 residues. CDR3 sequence reads: CASSVRRGGETQYF. As DNA, the CDR3 is TGTGCCAGCAGTGTTCGGCGGGGAGGAGAGACCCAGTACTTC. Together with reference TRBV2 and TRBJ2-5, the CDR3 gives the full variable domain: EPEVTQTPSHQVTQMGQEVILRCVPISNHLYFYWYRQILGQKVEFLVSFYNNEISEKSEIFDDQFSVERPDGSNFTLKIRSTKLEDSAMYFCASSVRRGGETQYFGPGTRLLVL.

The chain recombines TRBV19 with TRBJ2-7; 7 positions agree with TRBD1. The CDR3 is 15 residues long. V shed 5 bases, J shed 5 bases, and the junction held 12 bases outside the gene matches. CDR1 and CDR2 (germline): LNHDA, SQIVND (reference sequence). The CDR3 DNA reads TGTGCCAGTAGTCCCATAGGGGACAGTCAACACGAGCAGTACTTC. It encodes CASSPIGDSQHEQYF.